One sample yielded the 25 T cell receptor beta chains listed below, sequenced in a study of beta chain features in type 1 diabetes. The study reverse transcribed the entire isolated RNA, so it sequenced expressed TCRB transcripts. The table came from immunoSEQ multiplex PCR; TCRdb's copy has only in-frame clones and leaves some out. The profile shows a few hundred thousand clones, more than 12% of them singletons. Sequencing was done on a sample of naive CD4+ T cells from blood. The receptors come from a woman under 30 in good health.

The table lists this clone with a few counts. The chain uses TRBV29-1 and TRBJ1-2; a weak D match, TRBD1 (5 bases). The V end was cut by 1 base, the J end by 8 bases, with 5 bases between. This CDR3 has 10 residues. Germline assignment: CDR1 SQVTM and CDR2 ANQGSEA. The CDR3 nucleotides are TGCAGCGTTGAAGGGGGCGGCTACACCTTC. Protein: CSVEGGGYTF.

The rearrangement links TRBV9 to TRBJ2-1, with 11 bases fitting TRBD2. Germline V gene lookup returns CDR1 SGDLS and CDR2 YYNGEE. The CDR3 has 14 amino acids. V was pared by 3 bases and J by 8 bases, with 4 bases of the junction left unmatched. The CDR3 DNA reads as TGTGCCAGCAGCGCCCTAGCGGGAGGTTATGAGCAGTTCTTC. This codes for CASSALAGGYEQFF.

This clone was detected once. CDR3 in amino acids: CASSRDRESEQFF. The DNA for the CDR3 is TGTGCCAGTAGTAGGGACAGGGAAAGTGAGCAGTTCTTC. This rearrangement joins TRBV19 to TRBJ2-1, with 9 bases matching TRBD1. This CDR3 is 13 amino acids long. From germline, CDR1 is LNHDA and CDR2 SQIVND (reference sequence). J was trimmed by 9 bases and V by 4 bases; bases with no gene match: 4.

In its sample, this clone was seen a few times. The DNA for the CDR3 is TGCGCCAGCAGCCCTTCTAGCAGGGGGGAGCTGTTTTTT. Protein sequence: CASSPSSRGELFF. This chain links TRBV4-3 with TRBJ2-2; a possible D gene is TRBD2 (5 bases). Trimming pared 4 bases from V and 8 bases from J, leaving 11 bases between. Per germline, CDR1 LGHNA and CDR2 YSLEER. The CDR3 extends over 13 amino acids.

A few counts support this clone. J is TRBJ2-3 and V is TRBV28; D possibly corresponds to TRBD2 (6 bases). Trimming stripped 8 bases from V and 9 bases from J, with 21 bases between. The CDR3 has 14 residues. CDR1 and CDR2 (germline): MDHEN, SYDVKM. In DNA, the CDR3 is TGTGCCAGCCGGCCGGGACTCCCGCAGAGGACGCAGTATTTT. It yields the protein CASRPGLPQRTQYF.

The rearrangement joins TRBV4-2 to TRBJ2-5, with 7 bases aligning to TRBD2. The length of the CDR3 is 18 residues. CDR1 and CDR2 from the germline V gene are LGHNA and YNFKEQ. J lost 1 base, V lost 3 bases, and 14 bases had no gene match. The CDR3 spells CASSQVVLAGETQETQYF. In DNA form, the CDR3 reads TGTGCCAGCAGCCAGGTGGTCTTGGCGGGAGAAACCCAAGAGACCCAGTACTTC.

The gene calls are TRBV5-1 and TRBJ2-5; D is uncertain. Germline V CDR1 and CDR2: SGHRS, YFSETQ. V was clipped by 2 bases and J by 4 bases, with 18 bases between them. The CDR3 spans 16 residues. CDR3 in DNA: TGCGCCAGCAGCTTCTCATCCTCCCCCTCGGGAGAGACCCAGTACTTC. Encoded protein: CASSFSSSPSGETQYF.

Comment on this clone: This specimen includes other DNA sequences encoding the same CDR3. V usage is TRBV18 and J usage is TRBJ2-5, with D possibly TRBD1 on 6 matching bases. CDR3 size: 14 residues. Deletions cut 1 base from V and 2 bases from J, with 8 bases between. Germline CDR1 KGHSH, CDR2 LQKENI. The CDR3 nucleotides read TGTGCCAGCTCACCACTGGACAGACAAGAGACCCAGTACTTC. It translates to CASSPLDRQETQYF.

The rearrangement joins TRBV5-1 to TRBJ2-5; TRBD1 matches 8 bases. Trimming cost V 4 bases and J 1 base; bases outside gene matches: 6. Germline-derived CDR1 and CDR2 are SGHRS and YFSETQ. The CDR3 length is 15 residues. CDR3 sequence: CASSLGQGLQETQYF. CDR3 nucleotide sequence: TGCGCCAGCAGCCTAGGACAGGGCCTCCAAGAGACCCAGTACTTC.

The CDR3, as DNA: TGTGCCAGCAGCGCTCAGGGGTCTGAAGCTTTCTTT. It yields the protein CASSAQGSEAFF. The rearrangement joins TRBV9 to TRBJ1-1; perhaps TRBD1 as D (6 bases). The germline CDR1 and CDR2 sequences are SGDLS and YYNGEE. Trimming took 3 bases from V and 6 from J, leaving 9 bases between them. The length of the CDR3 is 12 residues.

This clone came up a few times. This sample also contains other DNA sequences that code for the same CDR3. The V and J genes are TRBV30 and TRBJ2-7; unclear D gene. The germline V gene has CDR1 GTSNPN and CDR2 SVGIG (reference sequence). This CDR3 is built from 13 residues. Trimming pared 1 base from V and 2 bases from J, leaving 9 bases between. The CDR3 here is CAWSGGGTYEQYF. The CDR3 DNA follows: TGTGCCTGGAGTGGAGGCGGAACCTACGAGCAGTACTTC.

Here the CDR3 DNA reads TGTGCCAGCAGTGAATCTAGGGGGGGCGGCTATGGCTACACCTTC. Amino acid sequence: CASSESRGGGYGYTF. The genes are TRBV6-1 and TRBJ1-2, with D perhaps matching TRBD1 (6 bases). The CDR3 sequence is 15 residues long. Trimming stripped 2 bases from V and 4 bases from J, with 14 bases between. CDR1 MNHNS and CDR2 SASEGT come from the germline V gene.

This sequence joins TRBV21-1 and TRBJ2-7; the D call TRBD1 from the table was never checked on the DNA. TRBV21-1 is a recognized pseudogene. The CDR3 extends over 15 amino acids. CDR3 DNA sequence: TGTGCCAGCAGCACTCTCAGTACCCCAGGCTACGAGCAGTACTTC. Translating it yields CASSTLSTPGYEQYF.

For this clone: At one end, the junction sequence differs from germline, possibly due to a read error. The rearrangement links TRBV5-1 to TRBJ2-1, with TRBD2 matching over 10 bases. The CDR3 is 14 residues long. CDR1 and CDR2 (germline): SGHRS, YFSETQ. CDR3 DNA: TGCGCCAGCGCCCTAGCGGGAGAGTACAGTGAGCAGTTCTTC. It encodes CASALAGEYSEQFF.

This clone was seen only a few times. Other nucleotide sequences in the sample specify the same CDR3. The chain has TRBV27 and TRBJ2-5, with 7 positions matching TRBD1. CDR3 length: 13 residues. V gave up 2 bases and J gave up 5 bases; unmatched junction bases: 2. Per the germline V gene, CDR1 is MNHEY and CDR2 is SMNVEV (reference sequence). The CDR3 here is CASSLRRGETQYF. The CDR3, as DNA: TGTGCCAGCAGTTTACGCAGGGGGGAGACCCAGTACTTC.

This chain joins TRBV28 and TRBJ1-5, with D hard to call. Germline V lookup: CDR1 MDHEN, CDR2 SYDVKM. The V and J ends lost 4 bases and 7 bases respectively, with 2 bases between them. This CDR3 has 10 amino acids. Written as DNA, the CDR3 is TGTGCCAGCAGTTCGCAGCCCCAGCATTTT. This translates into CASSSQPQHF.

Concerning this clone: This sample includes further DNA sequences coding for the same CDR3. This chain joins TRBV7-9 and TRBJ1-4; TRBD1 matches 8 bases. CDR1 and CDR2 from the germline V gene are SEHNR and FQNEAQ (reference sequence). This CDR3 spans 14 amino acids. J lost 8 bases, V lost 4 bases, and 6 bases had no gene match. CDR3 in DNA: TGTGCCAGCAGCTCGCAGGGGGCAGGAGAAAAACTGTTTTTT. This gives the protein CASSSQGAGEKLFF.

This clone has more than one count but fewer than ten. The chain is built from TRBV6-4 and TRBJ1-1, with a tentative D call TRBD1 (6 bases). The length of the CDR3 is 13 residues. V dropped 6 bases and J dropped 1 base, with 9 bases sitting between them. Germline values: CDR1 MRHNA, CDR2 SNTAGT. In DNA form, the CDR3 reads TGTGCCAGCAGGGGGGGGCGGAACACTGAAGCTTTCTTT. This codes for CASRGGRNTEAFF.

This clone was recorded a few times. The CDR3 spells CAWSQGTINYGYTF. DNA for the CDR3: TGTGCCTGGAGTCAGGGGACGATAAACTATGGCTACACCTTC. V usage is TRBV30 and J usage is TRBJ1-2; maybe TRBD1 (6 bases). Germline V lookup: CDR1 GTSNPN, CDR2 SVGIG (reference sequence). Trimming pared 2 bases from V and 2 bases from J, leaving 12 bases between. CDR3 size: 14 residues.

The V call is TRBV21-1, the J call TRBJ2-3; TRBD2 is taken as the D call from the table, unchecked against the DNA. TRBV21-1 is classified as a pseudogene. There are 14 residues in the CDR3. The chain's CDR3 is CASNSGRAGDTQYF. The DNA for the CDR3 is TGTGCCAGCAATAGCGGGAGGGCCGGGGATACGCAGTATTTT.

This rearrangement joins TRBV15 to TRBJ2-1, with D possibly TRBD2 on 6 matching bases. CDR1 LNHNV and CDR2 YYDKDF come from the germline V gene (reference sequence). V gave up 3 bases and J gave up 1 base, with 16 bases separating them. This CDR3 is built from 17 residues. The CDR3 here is CATSSVAGRPSYNEQFF. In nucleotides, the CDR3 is TGTGCCACCAGCAGCGTTGCGGGGAGGCCGTCCTACAATGAGCAGTTCTTC.

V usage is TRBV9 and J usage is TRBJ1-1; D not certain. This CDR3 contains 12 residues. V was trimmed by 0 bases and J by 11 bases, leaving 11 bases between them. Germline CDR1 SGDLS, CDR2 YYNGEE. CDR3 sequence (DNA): TGTGCCAGCAGCGTAGAAGGAGGGCCGGCTTTCTTT. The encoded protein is CASSVEGGPAFF.

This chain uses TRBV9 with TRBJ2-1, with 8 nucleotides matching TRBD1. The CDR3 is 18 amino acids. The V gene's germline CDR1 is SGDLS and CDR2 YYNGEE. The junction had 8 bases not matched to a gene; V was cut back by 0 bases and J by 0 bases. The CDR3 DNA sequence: TGTGCCAGCAGCGTAGTGGACAGGGATTGGGGCTCCTACAATGAGCAGTTCTTC. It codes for CASSVVDRDWGSYNEQFF. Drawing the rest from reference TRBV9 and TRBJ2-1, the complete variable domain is DSGVTQTPKHLITATGQRVTLRCSPRSGDLSVYWYQQSLDQGLQFLIQYYNGEERAKGNILERFSAQQFPDLHSELNLSSLELGDSALYFCASSVVDRDWGSYNEQFFGPGTRLTVL.

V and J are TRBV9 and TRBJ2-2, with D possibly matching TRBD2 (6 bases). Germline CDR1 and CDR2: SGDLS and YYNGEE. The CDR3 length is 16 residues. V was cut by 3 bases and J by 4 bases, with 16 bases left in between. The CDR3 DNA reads TGTGCCAGCAGCGCTGGCGGGACTTTTCGCACCGGGGAGCTGTTTTTT. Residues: CASSAGGTFRTGELFF.

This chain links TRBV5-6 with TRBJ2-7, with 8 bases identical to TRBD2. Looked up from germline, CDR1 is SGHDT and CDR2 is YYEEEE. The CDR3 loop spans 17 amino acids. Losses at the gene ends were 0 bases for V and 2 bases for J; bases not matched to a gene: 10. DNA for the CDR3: TGTGCCAGCAGCTTGGAGAGGGTCGGGAGGGCCCCCTACGAGCAGTACTTC. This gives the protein CASSLERVGRAPYEQYF. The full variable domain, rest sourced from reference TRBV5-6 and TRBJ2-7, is DAGVTQSPTHLIKTRGQQVTLRCSPKSGHDTVSWYQQALGQGPQFIFQYYEEEERQRGNFPDRFSGHQFPNYSSELNVNALLLGDSALYLCASSLERVGRAPYEQYFGPGTRLTVT.